The source of this T cell receptor beta chain is a study of T cell clones after liver transplantation. The wider study: Samples came from ITN030ST, which attempted immunosuppression withdrawal within 2 years of liver transplantation. Tolerance: complete withdrawal held at least one year, liver enzymes staying within twice normal. Standard immunosuppression, with no induction, continued until 12-24 months after transplant.

The table came from immunoSEQ multiplex PCR; TCRdb's copy has only in-frame clones and leaves some out. Of about 21,000 clones listed, approximately 93% are singletons. Study-level points and caveats: The donor-reactive repertoire was only partly measurable in a couple of subjects, lacking donor cells.

CDR1 is SGDLS, CDR2 YYNGEE, per germline. The length of the CDR3 is 16 residues. The junction had 8 bases not matched to a gene; V was cut back by 3 bases and J by 2 bases. In the case of this clone: Its target is unknown.

The clonotype comes from a human patient who received a liver transplant. Some T cells may be the graft donor's. The chain carries TRBV9 and TRBJ2-3; 8 positions match TRBD2. This specimen was CD8+ T cells from blood, taken roughly 25 months after liver transplant. CDR3 residues: CASSEQAGAYTDTQYF. The DNA for the CDR3 is TGTGCCAGCAGCGAGCAAGCGGGAGCCTACACAGATACGCAGTATTTT. The variable domain in full, completed from reference TRBV9 and TRBJ2-3, reads DSGVTQTPKHLITATGQRVTLRCSPRSGDLSVYWYQQSLDQGLQFLIQYYNGEERAKGNILERFSAQQFPDLHSELNLSSLELGDSALYFCASSEQAGAYTDTQYFGPGTRLTVL.